This T cell receptor (beta chain) was documented in a study of cytomegalovirus exposure and HLA in healthy donors. Points from the study as a whole: CMV serostatus was the only recorded immune exposure for donors. The study labeled 150 to 200 TCR beta chains cytomegalovirus-associated.

As for this clone: Its antigen is not identified.

This CDR3 spans 14 amino acids. Looked up from germline, CDR1 is MNHEY and CDR2 is SMNVEV (reference sequence). The V segment lost 7 bases and the J segment 5 bases; nucleotides outside the gene matches: 8. The PCR employed 60 Vbeta primers together with 13 Jbeta primers. Method: immunoSEQ multiplex PCR; TCRdb's copy keeps in-frame clones and lacks some. The sample has about 110,000 clones; about 84% are singletons. Source material: PBMCs. The genes are TRBV27 and TRBJ1-2, with TRBD1 identical over 9 bases. The receptor was isolated from a man under 40 in good health and CMV-seronegative. CDR3 protein: CASTPGQGAYGYTF. The CDR3 DNA sequence: TGTGCCAGCACCCCGGGACAGGGAGCTTATGGCTACACCTTC.